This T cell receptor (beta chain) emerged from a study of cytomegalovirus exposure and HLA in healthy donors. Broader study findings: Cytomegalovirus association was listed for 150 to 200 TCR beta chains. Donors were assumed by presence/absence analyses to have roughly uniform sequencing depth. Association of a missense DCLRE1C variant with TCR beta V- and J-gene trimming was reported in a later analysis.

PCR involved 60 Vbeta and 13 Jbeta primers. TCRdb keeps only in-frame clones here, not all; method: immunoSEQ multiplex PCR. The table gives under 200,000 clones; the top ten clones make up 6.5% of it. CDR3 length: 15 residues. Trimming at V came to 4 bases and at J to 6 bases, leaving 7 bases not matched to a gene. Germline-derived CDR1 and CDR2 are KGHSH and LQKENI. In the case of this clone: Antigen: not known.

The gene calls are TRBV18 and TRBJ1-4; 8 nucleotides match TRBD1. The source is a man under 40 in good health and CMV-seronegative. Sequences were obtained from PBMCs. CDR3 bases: TGTGCCAGCTCACTCAAGACAGGGGAGCATGAAAAACTGTTTTTT. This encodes CASSLKTGEHEKLFF.